The rows below give T cell receptor beta chains drawn from one sample of a study of response to subunit inactivated influenza vaccine. TCRdb reanalysed the RT-PCR reads using MiXCR and keeps one entry per CDR3 protein. The data hold about 310,000 distinct CDR3 sequences, with roughly a fifth observed a single time. This sample comprised PBMCs from blood, obtained around 22 months after vaccination. The receptors originated from a man in his fifties or sixties who received an inactivated influenza vaccine. Both conserved end residues are part of each CDR3. A D gene is named only where the DNA matches it firmly. Expanded clones get a size class; other rows say once, few or many, or leave the size out.

j_gene	abundance	d_gene	v_gene	CDR3aa	CDR3nt
TRBJ2-2	once	TRBD2	TRBV7-9	CASSSRNPGRAGELFF	TGTGCCAGCAGCTCCAGAAACCCAGGGAGGGCCGGGGAGCTGTTTTTT
TRBJ2-1	few	NA	TRBV12-3/TRBV12-4	CASSLSSGKNEQFF	TGTGCCAGCAGTTTATCCAGCGGTAAGAATGAGCAGTTCTTC
TRBJ2-1	few	TRBD2	TRBV29-1	CSVEKGTSGYNEQFF	TGCAGCGTTGAAAAAGGGACTAGCGGGTACAATGAGCAGTTCTTC
TRBJ1-5	few	NA	TRBV6-5	CASSDSAEGQPQHF	TGTGCCAGCAGTGACTCGGCCGAGGGCCAGCCCCAGCATTTT
TRBJ2-1	NA	TRBD2	TRBV20-1	CSARTGRGSNEQFF	TGCAGTGCTAGAACTGGCCGCGGGAGCAATGAGCAGTTCTTC
TRBJ2-2	many	NA	TRBV18	CASSPQLTNTGELFF	TGTGCCAGCTCACCACAACTTACCAACACCGGGGAGCTGTTTTTT
TRBJ2-7	NA	TRBD2	TRBV5-1	CASSPPGLGLYEQYF	TGCGCCAGCAGTCCACCGGGACTAGGACTCTACGAGCAGTACTTC
TRBJ2-7	NA	TRBD1	TRBV28	CASRQGSSYEQYF	TGTGCCAGCCGACAGGGGAGCTCCTACGAGCAGTACTTC
TRBJ1-3	NA	NA	TRBV28	CASRTGIGNTIYF	TGTGCCAGCAGAACAGGGATTGGAAACACCATATATTTT
TRBJ2-7	few	NA	TRBV7-8	CASSKDLYEQYF	TGTGCCAGCAGCAAGGATCTGTACGAGCAGTACTTC
TRBJ1-1	NA	NA	TRBV3-1	CASSQEIGREGEAFF	TGTGCCAGCAGCCAAGAAATCGGCAGGGAGGGAGAAGCTTTCTTT
TRBJ1-2	few	NA	TRBV5-1	CASSLVLPRRGNYGYTF	TGCGCCAGCAGCTTGGTTCTGCCCAGAAGAGGGAACTATGGCTACACCTTC
TRBJ2-1	few	NA	TRBV20-1	CSPRGGAHEQFF	TGCAGTCCCCGTGGGGGAGCGCATGAGCAGTTCTTC
TRBJ1-4	few	NA	TRBV6-1	CASRITATNEKLFF	TGTGCCAGCAGGATCACCGCAACTAATGAAAAACTGTTTTTT
TRBJ2-5	few	NA	TRBV9	CASSVESGFQETQYF	TGTGCCAGCAGCGTAGAAAGCGGGTTCCAAGAGACCCAGTACTTC
TRBJ2-3	NA	NA	TRBV18	CASSLYGPSTDTQYF	TGTGCCAGCTCGCTATACGGACCGTCCACAGATACGCAGTATTTT
TRBJ2-2	once	NA	TRBV19	CASGVLVGSGELFF	TGTGCCAGTGGGGTTCTCGTTGGGAGCGGGGAGCTGTTTTTT
TRBJ1-3	few	NA	TRBV20-1	CSARATGSSGNTIYF	TGCAGTGCTAGAGCCACAGGGAGCTCTGGAAACACCATATATTTT
TRBJ1-6	many	NA	TRBV6-1	CASSRTTYNSPLHF	TGTGCCAGCTCAAGGACTACTTATAATTCACCCCTCCACTTT
TRBJ2-1	once	NA	TRBV7-9	CASSFTVAGLNEQFF	TGTGCCAGCAGCTTTACTGTAGCAGGGTTAAATGAGCAGTTCTTC
TRBJ1-1	few	NA	TRBV3-1	CASSPPLWTKMNTEAFF	TGTGCCAGCAGCCCTCCCCTCTGGACGAAAATGAACACTGAAGCTTTCTTT
TRBJ2-2	NA	NA	TRBV6-1	CASSVGRVGNTGELFF	TGTGCCAGCAGCGTTGGCAGGGTGGGGAACACCGGGGAGCTGTTTTTT
TRBJ2-5	NA	NA	TRBV3-1	CASSQYGTGETQYF	TGTGCCAGCAGCCAATACGGGACGGGTGAGACCCAGTACTTC
TRBJ2-2	NA	NA	TRBV19	CASSLGQLNTGELFF	TGTGCCAGTAGTCTAGGACAGCTCAACACCGGGGAGCTGTTTTTT
TRBJ1-1	few	TRBD1	TRBV6-1	CARISLDDRGAVTEAFF	TGTGCCAGGATAAGCTTAGACGACAGGGGGGCAGTCACTGAAGCTTTCTTT
TRBJ2-1	NA	TRBD2	TRBV4-2	CASRMVASGEPAYNEQFF	TGTGCCAGCAGGATGGTGGCTAGCGGGGAGCCGGCCTACAATGAGCAGTTCTTC